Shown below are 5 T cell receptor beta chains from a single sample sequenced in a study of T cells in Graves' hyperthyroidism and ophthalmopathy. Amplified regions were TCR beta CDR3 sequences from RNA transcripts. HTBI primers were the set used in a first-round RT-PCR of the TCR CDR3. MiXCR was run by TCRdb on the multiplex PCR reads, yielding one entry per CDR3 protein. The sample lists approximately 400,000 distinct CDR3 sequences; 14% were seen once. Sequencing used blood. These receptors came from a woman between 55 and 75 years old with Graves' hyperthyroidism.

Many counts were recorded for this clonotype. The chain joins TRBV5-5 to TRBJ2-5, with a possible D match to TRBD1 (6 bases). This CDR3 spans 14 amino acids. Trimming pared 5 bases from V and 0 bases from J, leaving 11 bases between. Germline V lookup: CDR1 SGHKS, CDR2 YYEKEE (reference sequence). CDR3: CASSYGQNQETQYF. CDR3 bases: TGTGCCAGCAGTTACGGACAGAACCAAGAGACCCAGTACTTC.

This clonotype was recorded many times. The CDR3 loop reads CAWSEVRSLGADTQYF. CDR3 DNA sequence: TGTGCCTGGAGTGAGGTGAGGAGTCTCGGGGCAGATACGCAGTATTTT. The V call is TRBV30, the J call TRBJ2-3; a weak D match, TRBD2 (5 bases). CDR3 length equals 16 residues. Looked up from germline, CDR1 is GTSNPN and CDR2 is SVGIG (reference sequence). Trimming took 1 base from V and 4 from J, leaving 18 bases between them.

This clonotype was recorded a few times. CDR3 residues: CASSFPQTNYGYTF. CDR3 DNA sequence: TGTGCCAGCAGCTTTCCACAGACAAACTATGGCTACACCTTC. The J gene is TRBJ1-2, the V gene TRBV7-9; no clear D. This CDR3 spans 14 amino acids. The germline CDR1 and CDR2 sequences are SEHNR and FQNEAQ (reference sequence). Trimming removed 3 bases from V and 2 bases from J, with 10 bases in between. Combining the CDR3 with reference TRBV7-9 and TRBJ1-2 gives the whole variable domain DTGVSQNPRHKITKRGQNVTFRCDPISEHNRLYWYRQTLGQGPEFLTYFQNEAQLEKSRLLSDRFSAERPKGSFSTLEIQRTEQGDSAMYLCASSFPQTNYGYTFGSGTRLTVV.

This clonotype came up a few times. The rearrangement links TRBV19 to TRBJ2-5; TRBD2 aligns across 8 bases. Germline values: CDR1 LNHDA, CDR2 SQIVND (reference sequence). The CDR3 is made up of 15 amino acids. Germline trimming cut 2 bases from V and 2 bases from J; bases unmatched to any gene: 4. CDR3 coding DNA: TGTGCCAGTAGTATAACTAGCGGACAACAAGAGACCCAGTACTTC. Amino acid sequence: CASSITSGQQETQYF. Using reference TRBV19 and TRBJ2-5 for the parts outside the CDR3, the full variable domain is DGGITQSPKYLFRKEGQNVTLSCEQNLNHDAMYWYRQDPGQGLRLIYYSQIVNDFQKGDIAEGYSVSREKKESFPLTVTSAQKNPTAFYLCASSITSGQQETQYFGPGTRLLVL.

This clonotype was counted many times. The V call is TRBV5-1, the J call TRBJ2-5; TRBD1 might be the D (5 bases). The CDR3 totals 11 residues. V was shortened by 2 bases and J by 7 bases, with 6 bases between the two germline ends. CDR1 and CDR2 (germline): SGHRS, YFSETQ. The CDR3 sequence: CASSFDRTQYF. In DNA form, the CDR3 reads TGCGCCAGCAGCTTCGACAGGACCCAGTACTTC.